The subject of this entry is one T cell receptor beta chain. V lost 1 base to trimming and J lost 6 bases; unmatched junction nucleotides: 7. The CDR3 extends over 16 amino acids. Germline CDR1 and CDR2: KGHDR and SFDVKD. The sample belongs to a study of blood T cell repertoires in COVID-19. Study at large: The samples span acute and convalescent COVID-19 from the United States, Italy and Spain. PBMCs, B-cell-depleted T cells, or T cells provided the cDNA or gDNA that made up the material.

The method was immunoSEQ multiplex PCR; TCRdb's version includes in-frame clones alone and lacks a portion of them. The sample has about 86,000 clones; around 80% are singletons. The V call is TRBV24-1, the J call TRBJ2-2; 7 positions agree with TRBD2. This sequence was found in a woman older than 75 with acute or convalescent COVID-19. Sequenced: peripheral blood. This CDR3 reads CATSDLPGGNAGELFF. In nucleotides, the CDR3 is TGTGCCACCAGTGATTTACCGGGAGGTAACGCCGGGGAGCTGTTTTTT.